Listed below are T cell receptor beta chains from one sample, sequenced in a study of T cell changes during pregnancy in multiple sclerosis. Sequenced by immunoSEQ multiplex PCR; TCRdb stores in-frame clones only, minus some. The sample includes 69,000 or so clones, roughly nine tenths of them seen just once. The source material was CD4+ T cells from peripheral blood mononuclear cells, sampled in the third trimester of pregnancy. Receptors were obtained from a female donor in good health, enrolled as a control in a pregnancy study. Both conserved end residues are part of each CDR3. Each record gives: V gene, J gene, D gene, clone size, CDR3 DNA, CDR3 protein. The D gene is left open where the match is weak. Part of the rows lack a size; the others show once, few, many or a class for expanded clones.

v_gene: TRBV4-3
j_gene: TRBJ2-3
d_gene: TRBD2
abundance: .
CDR3nt: TGCGCCAGCAGCCAAAGACTAGCGGGGAGCACTAGCACAGATACGCAGTATTTT
CDR3aa: CASSQRLAGSTSTDTQYF

v_gene: TRBV21-1
j_gene: TRBJ2-1
d_gene: .
abundance: .
CDR3nt: TGTGCCAGCAGTTACTCCTACAATGAGCAGTTCTTC
CDR3aa: CASSYSYNEQFF

v_gene: TRBV4-3
j_gene: TRBJ2-3
d_gene: TRBD2
abundance: .
CDR3nt: TGCGCCAGCAGCCAAGGGTTCGGGGGGGCTGCAGATACGCAGTATTTT
CDR3aa: CASSQGFGGAADTQYF

v_gene: TRBV7-9
j_gene: TRBJ2-6
d_gene: .
abundance: .
CDR3nt: TGTGCCAGCAGCTCCTTGAGCTCTGGGGCCAACGTCCTGACTTTC
CDR3aa: CASSSLSSGANVLTF

v_gene: TRBV28
j_gene: TRBJ1-1
d_gene: .
abundance: .
CDR3nt: TGTGCCAGCAGTTTGCCGGGGGAAGAGACTGAAGCTTTCTTT
CDR3aa: CASSLPGEETEAFF

v_gene: TRBV11-3
j_gene: TRBJ1-3
d_gene: .
abundance: .
CDR3nt: TGTGCCAGCCTGCCCTGGCGGGCGCCCAGAGTCGTGGACACCATATATTTT
CDR3aa: CASLPWRAPRVVDTIYF

v_gene: TRBV4-3
j_gene: TRBJ1-3
d_gene: .
abundance: .
CDR3nt: TGCGCCAGCAGCCCCCGACGCGACGGACACTCTGGAAACACCATATATTTT
CDR3aa: CASSPRRDGHSGNTIYF

v_gene: TRBV6-1
j_gene: TRBJ2-2
d_gene: .
abundance: .
CDR3nt: TGTGCCAGCACAGGGGCGCACAGGAACACCGGGGAGCTGTTTTTT
CDR3aa: CASTGAHRNTGELFF

v_gene: TRBV7-9
j_gene: TRBJ2-6
d_gene: TRBD2
abundance: .
CDR3nt: TGTGCCAGCCGAAATCGGGAGGTTAGGATCTCTGGGGCCAACGTCCTGACTTTC
CDR3aa: CASRNREVRISGANVLTF

v_gene: TRBV6-5
j_gene: TRBJ2-7
d_gene: TRBD2
abundance: once
CDR3nt: TGTGCCAGCACCGCGAGCGGGGGGAACTCCTACGAGCAGTACTTC
CDR3aa: CASTASGGNSYEQYF

v_gene: TRBV5-1
j_gene: TRBJ2-7
d_gene: TRBD1
abundance: .
CDR3nt: TGCGCCAGCAGCCCCGACCCTTCCATCGGGACAGGGGGTGGGTACTTC
CDR3aa: CASSPDPSIGTGGGYF

v_gene: TRBV2
j_gene: TRBJ1-3
d_gene: TRBD1
abundance: .
CDR3nt: TGTGCCAGCAAACCCGGCAAGGGACAGGCCAGCTCTGGAAACACCATATATTTT
CDR3aa: CASKPGKGQASSGNTIYF

v_gene: TRBV7-9
j_gene: TRBJ1-2
d_gene: .
abundance: .
CDR3nt: TGTGCCAGCAGCTTAGATACAGGTCTCTATGGCTACACCTTC
CDR3aa: CASSLDTGLYGYTF

v_gene: TRBV10-3
j_gene: TRBJ2-7
d_gene: .
abundance: .
CDR3nt: TGTGCCATCAGTGAGTCGCGGGACGAGCAGTACTTC
CDR3aa: CAISESRDEQYF

v_gene: TRBV5-4
j_gene: TRBJ1-3
d_gene: TRBD1
abundance: .
CDR3nt: TGTGCCAGCAGCCTAGGACAGGCGAACTCTGGAAACACCATATATTTT
CDR3aa: CASSLGQANSGNTIYF

v_gene: TRBV27
j_gene: TRBJ1-6
d_gene: .
abundance: few
CDR3nt: TGTGCCAGCAGTCCAAGAGCTAATTCACCCCTCCACTTT
CDR3aa: CASSPRANSPLHF

v_gene: TRBV6-1
j_gene: TRBJ1-1
d_gene: .
abundance: .
CDR3nt: TGTGCCAGCAGTGAAGAAGGCGGATTGAACACTGAAGCTTTCTTT
CDR3aa: CASSEEGGLNTEAFF

v_gene: TRBV2
j_gene: TRBJ1-1
d_gene: TRBD1
abundance: .
CDR3nt: TGTGCCAGCAGTGACGACAGGGGGCTGGCTGAAGCTTTCTTT
CDR3aa: CASSDDRGLAEAFF

v_gene: TRBV30
j_gene: TRBJ1-3
d_gene: .
abundance: .
CDR3nt: TGTGCCTGGAGCGCGCCTGGAAACACCATATATTTT
CDR3aa: CAWSAPGNTIYF

v_gene: TRBV6-5
j_gene: TRBJ2-7
d_gene: TRBD2
abundance: .
CDR3nt: TGTGCCAGCAGCACTAGCGGGCGGTACTACGAGCAGTACTTC
CDR3aa: CASSTSGRYYEQYF

v_gene: TRBV7-2
j_gene: TRBJ1-3
d_gene: .
abundance: .
CDR3nt: TGTGCCAGCAGCTTAGAGGCAGGGACTGGAAACACCATATATTTT
CDR3aa: CASSLEAGTGNTIYF

v_gene: TRBV7-2
j_gene: TRBJ2-5
d_gene: TRBD1
abundance: .
CDR3nt: TGTGCCAGCAGCTTCGACAGGGGAGCAGCGGAGACCCAGTACTTC
CDR3aa: CASSFDRGAAETQYF

v_gene: TRBV9
j_gene: TRBJ2-1
d_gene: .
abundance: .
CDR3nt: TGTGCCAGCAGCGCCCTCCAGGGTAGCGGCCACAATGAGCAGTTCTTC
CDR3aa: CASSALQGSGHNEQFF

v_gene: TRBV7-2
j_gene: TRBJ1-2
d_gene: .
abundance: .
CDR3nt: TGTGCCAGCAGCTTAGTTGCAGTCAATGGCTACACCTTC
CDR3aa: CASSLVAVNGYTF